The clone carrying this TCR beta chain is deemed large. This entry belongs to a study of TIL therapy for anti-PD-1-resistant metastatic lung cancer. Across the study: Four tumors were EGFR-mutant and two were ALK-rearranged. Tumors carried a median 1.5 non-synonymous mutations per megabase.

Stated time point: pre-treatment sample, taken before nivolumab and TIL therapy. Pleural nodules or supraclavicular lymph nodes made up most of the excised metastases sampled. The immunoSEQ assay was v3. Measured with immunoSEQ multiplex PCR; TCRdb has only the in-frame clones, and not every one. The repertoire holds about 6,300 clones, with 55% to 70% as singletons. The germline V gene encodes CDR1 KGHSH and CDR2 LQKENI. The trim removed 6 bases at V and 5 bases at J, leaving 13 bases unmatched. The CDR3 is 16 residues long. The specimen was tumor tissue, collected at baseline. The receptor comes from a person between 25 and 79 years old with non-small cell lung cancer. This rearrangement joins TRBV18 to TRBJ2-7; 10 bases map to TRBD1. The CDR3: CASSPVGTGVVHEQYF. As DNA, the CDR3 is TGTGCCAGCTCCCCGGTCGGGACAGGGGTTGTCCACGAGCAGTACTTC.